This T cell receptor (beta chain) came from a study of blood T cell repertoires in COVID-19 (dated by TCRdb to the early 2020s). In the study overall: The collaborator samples originated in the United States, Italy and Spain and spanned the acute and convalescent phases of COVID-19. The material from the prospective study consisted of cDNA or gDNA derived from T cells, B-cell-depleted T cells, or PBMCs. The dataset comprised deeply sampled blood TCRbeta repertoires from subjects exposed to, actively infected with, or recovered from COVID-19. The repertoires were released in a freely available public database intended as a resource for research on the immune response to SARS-CoV-2. Samples were obtained from the ongoing ImmuneRACE study (first 160 participants) and from 1,200 or so subjects provided by 6 global collaborators. A de-identified subject ID, COVID-19 status, age in years and sex were almost always included in the sample metadata. Where available, HLA class I and class II types were taken from metadata supplied by the sample provider and were not determined by assay-based typing.

One collaborating source in Seattle enrolled patients during active infection and followed them longitudinally through the course of disease. The collaborating institutions used their own protocols to collect whole blood in K2EDTA tubes. For TCRbeta analysis, collaborators shipped samples as frozen whole blood, isolated PBMCs, or DNA extracted from either of those sample types. Note on this clone: It has no known antigen specificity. Base quality data are lacking; no much larger clone is found one base away.

TCRbeta CDR3 regions were amplified from genomic DNA by means of the immunoSEQ Assay, a bias-controlled multiplex PCR. As for how the authors treated the data: The number of nucleated cells in each sample was estimated from the amplification of reference gene primers within the assay. To quantify the absolute abundance of each unique TCRbeta CDR3 rearrangement, sequence reads were collapsed and filtered. For each sample, productive Simpson clonality was calculated by taking the square root of Simpson's diversity index across productive rearrangements. This immuneACCESS table, as held by TCRdb, lists in-frame sequences with V and J called but not all clones. Of the missing ones, under half trace to an unresolved V gene in checked studies; the others have no known cause. The DNA gave D and trimming, while V, J and clone size come from that table. In all, the sample holds about 300,000 clones, and approximately 91% of those were seen once. 2% to 2.5% of the sample comes from the top ten.

V has 2 bases trimmed and J has 4 bases trimmed; junction bases matching no gene number 7. Reading the germline V gene gives CDR1 KGHSH and CDR2 LQKENI. Inclusive of the bounding cysteine and phenylalanine, the CDR3 is 17 residues long. Only the CDR3 portion is preserved as DNA: 51 bases, with reading frame beginning at the first base. Overall study outcomes, separate from this receptor: The quantity of clinical and demographic metadata differed by source and by participant and was supplied without curation.

This TCR came from a woman aged 25 to 39 with COVID-19, enrolled during active disease. The chain is encoded by TRBV18 joined to TRBJ2-5, with 13 bases matching TRBD2. Sequences were obtained from peripheral blood. The DNA sequence is as follows: TGTGCCAGCTCACCAAGGACTAGCGGGAGTCTAGGAGAGACCCAGTACTTC. Translated, this is CASSPRTSGSLGETQYF.